The rows below give T cell receptor beta chains drawn from one sample of a study of graft-versus-host responses after intestinal transplantation. Their antigen targets remain unknown. The table came from immunoSEQ multiplex PCR; TCRdb's copy has only in-frame clones and leaves some out. In the table there are 96,000 or so clones, 90% to 95% of which are singletons. Specimen: unstimulated CD4+ T cells sorted from spleen or lymph node cells, collected before intestinal transplant. The source of these receptors is a human donor who received an intestinal transplant. The CDR3 runs from the conserved cysteine through the conserved F or W. The order of the fields is clone size, V gene, D gene, J gene, CDR3 protein, CDR3 DNA. The D gene is left open where the match is weak. Not every row has a clone size; where given, it reads once, few, many or a size class.

>.|TRBV6-5|.|TRBJ1-3
CASSYSLPDSGNTIYF
TGTGCCAGCAGTTACTCCCTACCTGACTCTGGAAACACCATATATTTT
>.|TRBV4-1|.|TRBJ2-7
CASSQERNRVYEQYF
TGCGCCAGCAGCCAAGAAAGGAACAGGGTTTACGAGCAGTACTTC
>.|TRBV21-1|.|TRBJ1-2
CASSVTGKVLPYGYTF
TGTGCCAGCAGCGTTACGGGGAAGGTATTACCCTATGGCTACACCTTC
>once|TRBV6-5|TRBD1|TRBJ1-5
CASRADRVNQPQHF
TGTGCCAGCAGGGCGGACAGGGTCAATCAGCCCCAGCATTTT
>.|TRBV5-1|.|TRBJ2-3
CASSPGAVTDTQYF
TGCGCCAGCAGCCCAGGGGCCGTCACAGATACGCAGTATTTT
>.|TRBV11-3|TRBD2|TRBJ2-5
CASSWTSGTQYF
TGTGCCAGCAGCTGGACTAGCGGGACCCAGTACTTC
>once|TRBV30|TRBD1|TRBJ2-7
CAWSAKPGQKYEQYF
TGTGCCTGGAGCGCAAAACCGGGACAGAAGTACGAGCAGTACTTC
>once|TRBV5-6|.|TRBJ1-1
CASSLAGARTEAFF
TGTGCCAGCAGCTTAGCAGGGGCGCGGACTGAAGCTTTCTTT
>.|TRBV29-1|.|TRBJ2-6
CSVRGTSGANVLTF
TGCAGCGTAAGGGGGACCTCTGGGGCCAACGTCCTGACTTTC
>.|TRBV15|.|TRBJ2-3
CATSRGGGYVSTDTQYF
TGTGCCACCAGCAGAGGGGGGGGCTATGTCAGCACAGATACGCAGTATTTT
>.|TRBV19|.|TRBJ1-4
CASRYSRESEKLFF
TGTGCCAGTAGGTATTCTCGAGAATCCGAAAAACTGTTTTTT
>.|TRBV6-5|.|TRBJ1-1
CATGRLGDTEAFF
TGTGCCACCGGACGATTGGGAGACACTGAAGCTTTCTTT
>.|TRBV21-1|.|TRBJ2-3
CASSNEDRGTDTQYF
TGTGCCAGCAGCAATGAGGATCGGGGAACAGATACGCAGTATTTT
>.|TRBV18|.|TRBJ1-1
CASSPFRAGKGSTEAFF
TGTGCCAGCTCACCATTCCGTGCGGGGAAGGGTAGCACTGAAGCTTTCTTT
>.|TRBV7-2|TRBD2|TRBJ2-3
CASSTPPGAGGSTDTQYF
TGTGCCAGCAGCACCCCCCCAGGGGCGGGGGGATCCACAGATACGCAGTATTTT
>.|TRBV9|TRBD2|TRBJ2-7
CASSAQGSGAYEQYF
TGTGCCAGCAGCGCGCAGGGTAGCGGGGCCTACGAGCAGTACTTC
>.|TRBV7-9|TRBD2|TRBJ2-3
CASSPGLAGGRDTQYF
TGTGCCAGCAGCCCAGGACTAGCGGGGGGTAGGGATACGCAGTATTTT
>.|TRBV5-8|.|TRBJ1-5
CASSPDSNQPQHF
TGTGCCAGCAGCCCAGATAGCAATCAGCCCCAGCATTTT
>.|TRBV4-2|TRBD1|TRBJ1-2
CASSRPSGQGSYGYTF
TGTGCCAGCAGCCGCCCCTCAGGACAGGGAAGCTATGGCTACACCTTC
>.|TRBV10-3|TRBD1|TRBJ1-2
CAISEAWYRGVSYTF
TGTGCCATCAGTGAAGCTTGGTACAGGGGGGTTAGCTACACCTTC
>.|TRBV6-5|.|TRBJ2-4
CASSYYSGAKNIQYF
TGTGCCAGCAGTTACTACAGTGGAGCCAAAAACATTCAGTACTTC
>once|TRBV5-1|TRBD2|TRBJ2-7
CASSAGLAGVGLYYEQYF
TGCGCCAGCAGCGCGGGACTAGCGGGAGTCGGTCTTTACTACGAGCAGTACTTC
>.|TRBV29-1|TRBD1|TRBJ1-1
CSVPSRGRGTEAFF
TGCAGCGTTCCCAGCAGGGGGCGCGGGACTGAAGCTTTCTTT
>.|TRBV7-9|TRBD1|TRBJ2-1
CASSLAGGDEQFF
TGTGCCAGCAGCTTAGCAGGGGGCGATGAGCAGTTCTTC
>once|TRBV7-8|.|TRBJ2-7
CASSFSGGGSYEQYF
TGTGCCAGCAGCTTCTCAGGGGGAGGCTCCTACGAGCAGTACTTC
>.|TRBV4-3|.|TRBJ1-6
CASSQVYSSYNSPLHF
TGCGCCAGCAGCCAAGTTTACAGCTCCTATAATTCACCCCTCCACTTT
>.|TRBV4-2|TRBD1|TRBJ2-7
CASSQDRLGTASYEQYF
TGTGCCAGCAGCCAAGACCGTCTCGGGACAGCGTCCTACGAGCAGTACTTC
>.|TRBV6-4|.|TRBJ1-2
CASSDSAQGKGYGYTF
TGTGCCAGCAGTGACTCGGCACAGGGAAAAGGGTATGGCTACACCTTC
>.|TRBV4-1|TRBD2|TRBJ2-1
CASSQSRETSNNEQFF
TGCGCCAGCAGCCAATCGCGGGAGACATCAAACAATGAGCAGTTCTTC
>.|TRBV4-2|TRBD1|TRBJ1-3
CASSRSTGGQGVSPFSGNTIYF
TGTGCCAGCAGCCGTTCCACAGGGGGACAGGGGGTTTCCCCTTTCTCTGGAAACACCATATATTTT
>.|TRBV9|.|TRBJ1-2
CASSVVAFWSSTDGYTF
TGTGCCAGCAGCGTAGTCGCTTTTTGGTCTTCAACGGATGGCTACACCTTC
>.|TRBV7-2|.|TRBJ2-7
CASSSRLAASTYEQYF
TGTGCCAGCAGCTCCCGGCTCGCGGCGTCCACCTACGAGCAGTACTTC
>.|TRBV19|.|TRBJ1-6
CASSREGYSPLHF
TGTGCCAGTAGTCGAGAGGGCTATTCACCCCTCCACTTT
>.|TRBV28|.|TRBJ2-1
CASGKRYNEQFF
TGTGCCAGCGGAAAGAGGTACAATGAGCAGTTCTTC
>.|TRBV7-2|.|TRBJ1-4
CASSLGQANEKLFF
TGTGCCAGCAGCTTAGGACAGGCTAATGAAAAACTGTTTTTT
>.|TRBV4-3|.|TRBJ1-1
CASSQDSGGAVVNTEAFF
TGCGCCAGCAGCCAAGATTCGGGGGGGGCGGTGGTCAACACTGAAGCTTTCTTT
>.|TRBV18|.|TRBJ1-1
CASSPGGNTEAFF
TGTGCCAGCTCTCCCGGGGGGAACACTGAAGCTTTCTTT
>.|TRBV2|.|TRBJ1-1
CASMRLRPNTEAFF
TGTGCCAGCATGAGGTTAAGACCGAACACTGAAGCTTTCTTT
>.|TRBV13|.|TRBJ2-5
CASSLESGETQYF
TGTGCCAGCAGCTTAGAGTCCGGAGAGACCCAGTACTTC
>.|TRBV9|TRBD1|TRBJ1-5
CASSESRDRVHQPQHF
TGTGCCAGCAGTGAGAGCCGGGACAGGGTTCATCAGCCCCAGCATTTT
>.|TRBV5-1|.|TRBJ2-5
CASKSSGGTYQETQYF
TGCGCCAGCAAAAGCTCTGGCGGGACGTACCAAGAGACCCAGTACTTC
>.|TRBV5-1|.|TRBJ2-5
CASSRPTTAQVGETQYF
TGCGCCAGCAGCCGACCAACGACAGCCCAGGTCGGGGAGACCCAGTACTTC